Listed below are T cell receptor beta chains from one sample, sequenced in a study of chronic HIV infection and antiretroviral therapy. A single record per CDR3 protein comes from TCRdb applying MiXCR to the 5' RACE reads. The table has 45,000 to 55,000 distinct CDR3 sequences, about 20% seen once. Sequenced input: peripheral blood. The receptor source for this set is an adult who had HIV and had not received antiretroviral therapy, or was an uninfected healthy control (not recorded which). CDR3s include the opening cysteine and the closing phenylalanine or tryptophan. Each record gives: CDR3 length, J gene, V gene, CDR3 protein.

cdr3_length: 17
j_call: TRBJ1-5
v_call: TRBV18
cdr3_aa: CASSPSTGHGGNQPQHF

cdr3_length: 16
j_call: TRBJ2-1
v_call: TRBV2
cdr3_aa: CASSDSGLWSYNEQFF

cdr3_length: 19
j_call: TRBJ2-5
v_call: TRBV28
cdr3_aa: CASSLGWTGPPLTQETQYF

cdr3_length: 14
j_call: TRBJ2-1
v_call: TRBV4-1
cdr3_aa: CASRPGTGKNEQFF

cdr3_length: 13
j_call: TRBJ1-6
v_call: TRBV28
cdr3_aa: CASSIIQPSPLHF

cdr3_length: 15
j_call: TRBJ2-3
v_call: TRBV24-1
cdr3_aa: CATSLGLAGAYTQYF

cdr3_length: 12
j_call: TRBJ1-2
v_call: TRBV24-1
cdr3_aa: CATSPDSYGYTF

cdr3_length: 16
j_call: TRBJ2-3
v_call: TRBV5-8
cdr3_aa: CASRVFPGLRTDTQYF

cdr3_length: 14
j_call: TRBJ2-3
v_call: TRBV28
cdr3_aa: CASSFRDFTDTQYF

cdr3_length: 14
j_call: TRBJ2-7
v_call: TRBV11-1
cdr3_aa: CASSRGEVAYEQYF

cdr3_length: 17
j_call: TRBJ1-1
v_call: TRBV27
cdr3_aa: CASSLGWREWLNTEAFF

cdr3_length: 16
j_call: TRBJ2-1
v_call: TRBV10-3
cdr3_aa: CAISAGGMGSYNEQFF

cdr3_length: 14
j_call: TRBJ1-1
v_call: TRBV29-1
cdr3_aa: CSVDDRGGGPGAFF

cdr3_length: 18
j_call: TRBJ2-4
v_call: TRBV28
cdr3_aa: CASSLSPLGGWAKNIQYF

cdr3_length: 18
j_call: TRBJ2-2
v_call: TRBV11-3
cdr3_aa: CASSLDLGSGRLTGELFF

cdr3_length: 14
j_call: TRBJ2-1
v_call: TRBV6-6
cdr3_aa: CASSYLADINEQFF

cdr3_length: 14
j_call: TRBJ2-7
v_call: TRBV20-1
cdr3_aa: CSLKAAGDVHEQYF

cdr3_length: 12
j_call: TRBJ2-7
v_call: TRBV10-3
cdr3_aa: CAISGSGYEQYF

cdr3_length: 14
j_call: TRBJ2-7
v_call: TRBV28
cdr3_aa: CASSLRERSYEQYF

cdr3_length: 18
j_call: TRBJ1-4
v_call: TRBV6-4
cdr3_aa: CASSDSIGTGDQDEKLFF

cdr3_length: 13
j_call: TRBJ2-1
v_call: TRBV29-1
cdr3_aa: CSVGDPVLNEQFF

cdr3_length: 13
j_call: TRBJ2-3
v_call: TRBV27
cdr3_aa: CASSRGITDTQYF

cdr3_length: 12
j_call: TRBJ2-3
v_call: TRBV7-3
cdr3_aa: CASSRATDTQYF

cdr3_length: 16
j_call: TRBJ1-5
v_call: TRBV15
cdr3_aa: CATSRGSGDSNQPQHF

cdr3_length: 15
j_call: TRBJ2-3
v_call: TRBV10-3
cdr3_aa: CAISEGSGSTDTQYF

cdr3_length: 14
j_call: TRBJ2-3
v_call: TRBV9
cdr3_aa: CASSVGGSTDTQYF

cdr3_length: 12
j_call: TRBJ2-7
v_call: TRBV5-1
cdr3_aa: CASSLQGDKQYF

cdr3_length: 15
j_call: TRBJ2-3
v_call: TRBV7-8
cdr3_aa: CASSSTSSSTDTQYF

cdr3_length: 15
j_call: TRBJ2-3
v_call: TRBV7-9
cdr3_aa: CASSLDPARTDTQYF

cdr3_length: 13
j_call: TRBJ1-6
v_call: TRBV6-5
cdr3_aa: CASRREQGSPLHF

cdr3_length: 20
j_call: TRBJ2-2
v_call: TRBV21-1
cdr3_aa: CASSKGGSGSGSPNTGELFF

cdr3_length: 14
j_call: TRBJ2-1
v_call: TRBV29-1
cdr3_aa: CSVRVAGSYNEQFF

cdr3_length: 13
j_call: TRBJ1-1
v_call: TRBV7-8
cdr3_aa: CASSVTGVTEAFF

cdr3_length: 14
j_call: TRBJ1-5
v_call: TRBV2
cdr3_aa: CASRGDYSNQPQHF

cdr3_length: 14
j_call: TRBJ2-3
v_call: TRBV20-1
cdr3_aa: CSARAAGAVDTQYF

cdr3_length: 15
j_call: TRBJ2-3
v_call: TRBV2
cdr3_aa: CASSEGVRSTDTQYF

cdr3_length: 13
j_call: TRBJ2-2
v_call: TRBV20-1
cdr3_aa: CSARYPNTGELFF

cdr3_length: 15
j_call: TRBJ2-1
v_call: TRBV28
cdr3_aa: CASRRSGGTYNEQFF

cdr3_length: 14
j_call: TRBJ2-7
v_call: TRBV10-3
cdr3_aa: CAISARGGTYEQYF

cdr3_length: 20
j_call: TRBJ2-1
v_call: TRBV20-1
cdr3_aa: CSARRGLSGRATNSYNEQFF

cdr3_length: 14
j_call: TRBJ1-1
v_call: TRBV18
cdr3_aa: CASSSQGPNTEAFF

cdr3_length: 12
j_call: TRBJ1-2
v_call: TRBV28
cdr3_aa: CASTTSSRGYTF

cdr3_length: 14
j_call: TRBJ2-7
v_call: TRBV20-1
cdr3_aa: CSAKPARTGYEQYF

cdr3_length: 16
j_call: TRBJ2-6
v_call: TRBV7-3
cdr3_aa: CASSLKGGSGANVLTF

cdr3_length: 13
j_call: TRBJ2-5
v_call: TRBV9
cdr3_aa: CASKASGSETQYF

cdr3_length: 16
j_call: TRBJ2-1
v_call: TRBV7-2
cdr3_aa: CASSLTSVSSYNEQFF

cdr3_length: 16
j_call: TRBJ1-5
v_call: TRBV12-3/TRBV12-4
cdr3_aa: CASSGSRDREGQPQHF

cdr3_length: 13
j_call: TRBJ1-1
v_call: TRBV28
cdr3_aa: CASRGPGGTEAFF

cdr3_length: 15
j_call: TRBJ2-5
v_call: TRBV11-2
cdr3_aa: CASSLGGQGTETQYF

cdr3_length: 15
j_call: TRBJ2-5
v_call: TRBV11-1
cdr3_aa: CASSLENSGQETQYF

cdr3_length: 17
j_call: TRBJ2-3
v_call: TRBV28
cdr3_aa: CASSSPGLPTSTDTQYF

cdr3_length: 14
j_call: TRBJ2-3
v_call: TRBV28
cdr3_aa: CASSFTSSSDTQYF

cdr3_length: 14
j_call: TRBJ2-7
v_call: TRBV6-5
cdr3_aa: CASQPGLPSYEQYF